One sample yielded the 29 T cell receptor beta chains listed below, sequenced in a study of blood T cell repertoires in COVID-19. TCRdb keeps only in-frame clones here, not all; method: immunoSEQ multiplex PCR. Altogether about 200,000 clones are present, around 80% being singletons, with the ten largest covering around 2.8%. What was sequenced was peripheral blood. The receptors come from an elderly woman with active or convalescent COVID-19.

This clone was counted a single time. The rearrangement links TRBV10-3 to TRBJ2-5, with 8 positions matching TRBD1. J was trimmed by 1 base and V by 8 bases; bases with no gene match: 9. CDR1 ENHRY and CDR2 SYGVKD come from the germline V gene. The CDR3 runs to 15 residues. CDR3 coding DNA: TGTGCCATCTGTCCGGGACAGGACCTCCAAGAGACCCAGTACTTC. Protein sequence: CAICPGQDLQETQYF.

This clone was seen a handful of times. The chain joins TRBV27 to TRBJ1-1; tentatively, D is TRBD1 (5 bases). Germline assignment: CDR1 MNHEY and CDR2 SMNVEV (reference sequence). V gave up 3 bases and J gave up 4 bases, with 12 bases separating them. The CDR3 contains 14 residues. The CDR3 here is CASSFLGGSTEAFF. The CDR3 DNA follows: TGTGCCAGCAGTTTCCTCGGGGGGAGCACTGAAGCTTTCTTT.

J is TRBJ2-7 and V is TRBV28; TRBD2 is a possible D gene (5 bases). This CDR3 is 15 amino acids long. V lost 4 bases, J lost 1 base, and 14 bases lay in between. Germline assignment: CDR1 MDHEN and CDR2 SYDVKM. The CDR3 region is CASSSGSQPSYEQYF. The CDR3 region has the DNA TGTGCCAGCAGTTCTGGGAGTCAACCTTCCTACGAGCAGTACTTC.

The rearrangement joins TRBV4-1 to TRBJ1-1, with no clear D. V was trimmed by 0 bases and J by 4 bases, leaving 12 bases between them. CDR3 length: 15 amino acids. The germline V gene encodes CDR1 MGHRA and CDR2 YSYEKL. Here the CDR3 reads CASSQDFRGFTEAFF. CDR3 nucleotide sequence: TGCGCCAGCAGCCAAGATTTTCGGGGATTCACTGAAGCTTTCTTT.

The rearrangement joins TRBV5-1 to TRBJ2-5, with D possibly TRBD2 on 5 matching bases. V lost 2 bases and J 5 bases, leaving 16 bases between the germline ends. The CDR3 sequence is 15 residues long. The germline CDR1 and CDR2 sequences are SGHRS and YFSETQ. Written as DNA, the CDR3 is TGCGCCAGCAGCTTTTTAGCCGGGGATCACGAGACCCAGTACTTC. It specifies CASSFLAGDHETQYF.

The chain joins TRBV18 to TRBJ1-2, with D unclear. Looked up from germline, CDR1 is KGHSH and CDR2 is LQKENI. V was cut by 2 bases and J by 4 bases, with 17 bases left in between. There are 16 residues in the CDR3. The CDR3 sequence is CASSPSVVLRVYGYTF. CDR3 sequence (DNA): TGTGCCAGCTCACCATCAGTGGTCCTACGGGTCTATGGCTACACCTTC. The whole variable domain, filled in from reference TRBV18 and TRBJ1-2, reads NAGVMQNPRHLVRRRGQEARLRCSPMKGHSHVYWYRQLPEEGLKFMVYLQKENIIDESGMPKERFSAEFPKEGPSILRIQQVVRGDSAAYFCASSPSVVLRVYGYTFGSGTRLTVV.

The V gene is TRBV6-2 or TRBV6-3, the J gene TRBJ2-3; possibly TRBD2 for D (6 bases). Germline-derived CDR1 and CDR2 are MNHEY and SVGEGT. The CDR3 consists of 15 residues. V was clipped by 6 bases and J by 0 bases, with 13 bases between them. CDR3 DNA sequence: TGTGCCAGCAGCCGCGCGGGGTGGAGCACAGATACGCAGTATTTT. Translation gives CASSRAGWSTDTQYF.

Only a few counts were recorded for this clone. The chain combines TRBV18 with TRBJ1-5; D not resolved. Germline V lookup: CDR1 KGHSH, CDR2 LQKENI. Trimming removed 3 bases at V and 5 bases at J, with 8 bases between. The CDR3 is 13 residues long. The CDR3, as DNA: TGTGCCAGCTCACCCGATCGGTATCAGCCCCAGCATTTT. Translated: CASSPDRYQPQHF.

The genes are TRBV15 and TRBJ2-5; weak D call: TRBD1 (6 bases). The CDR3 is 17 amino acids. The germline V gene encodes CDR1 LNHNV and CDR2 YYDKDF (reference sequence). V lost 0 bases and J 1 base, leaving 15 bases between the germline ends. CDR3 DNA: TGTGCCACCAGCAGAGAGATCGTAGGACAGACCCAAGAGACCCAGTACTTC. Protein: CATSREIVGQTQETQYF. Complete variable domain (other parts from reference TRBV15 and TRBJ2-5): DAMVIQNPRYQVTQFGKPVTLSCSQTLNHNVMYWYQQKSSQAPKLLFHYYDKDFNNEADTPDNFQSRRPNTSFCFLDIRSPGLGDTAMYLCATSREIVGQTQETQYFGPGTRLLVL.

J is TRBJ2-3 and V is TRBV28, with 13 positions matching TRBD2. The J segment lost 2 bases and the V segment lost 2 bases, leaving 4 bases of the junction unmatched. This CDR3 spans 17 amino acids. Germline CDR1 is MDHEN and CDR2 is SYDVKM. CDR3 region: CASSLAGLAGATDTQYF. Here the CDR3 DNA reads TGTGCCAGCAGTTTAGCCGGACTAGCGGGGGCCACAGATACGCAGTATTTT.

This clone was seen more than once but under ten times. The gene calls are TRBV28 and TRBJ2-5; TRBD2 aligns across 8 bases. The ends lost 3 bases at V and 3 bases at J; junction bases unmatched: 6. The germline CDR1 and CDR2 sequences are MDHEN and SYDVKM. This CDR3 contains 15 residues. The DNA for the CDR3 is TGTGCCAGCAGTTTGTCCGGGGGGGCTAAAGAGACCCAGTACTTC. Translating it yields CASSLSGGAKETQYF.

V and J are TRBV7-8 and TRBJ1-2; 8 bases map to TRBD1. The CDR3 covers 18 residues. Germline CDR1 and CDR2: SGHVS and FQNEAQ. Trimming took 1 base from V and 2 from J; bases not matched to a gene: 12. The CDR3 sequence is CASSLGAIPDRENYGYTF. CDR3 sequence (DNA): TGTGCCAGCAGCTTAGGGGCAATTCCGGACAGGGAGAACTATGGCTACACCTTC.

J is TRBJ2-1 and V is TRBV7-2, with a tentative D call TRBD1 (6 bases). CDR1 SGHTA and CDR2 FQGNSA come from the germline V gene. V lost 0 bases and J lost 4, with 10 bases in between. CDR3 length equals 15 residues. CDR3 residues: CASSLAWGLYNEQFF. The CDR3 DNA is TGTGCCAGCAGCTTAGCGTGGGGGCTTTACAATGAGCAGTTCTTC.

The J gene is TRBJ1-6, the V gene TRBV6-2 or TRBV6-3; no definite D call. Trimming stripped 1 base from V and 0 bases from J, with 7 bases between. Germline V gives CDR1 MNHEY, CDR2 SVGEGT. This CDR3 has 16 amino acids. CDR3 coding DNA: TGTGCCAGCAGTTACTTCGGGAGCTCCTATAATTCACCCCTCCACTTT. It specifies CASSYFGSSYNSPLHF.

This clone was counted a few times. The chain is built from TRBV7-2 and TRBJ1-3; a possible D gene is TRBD1 (5 bases). V was clipped by 1 base and J by 0 bases, with 10 bases between them. The germline V gene encodes CDR1 SGHTA and CDR2 FQGNSA. The CDR3 has 16 amino acids. The CDR3 spells CASSLGQPASGNTIYF. CDR3 coding DNA: TGTGCCAGCAGCTTAGGACAGCCAGCCTCTGGAAACACCATATATTTT.

This clone was picked up many times. The rearrangement joins TRBV7-9 to TRBJ1-5; D gene ambiguous. Germline V lookup: CDR1 SEHNR, CDR2 FQNEAQ (reference sequence). CDR3 length equals 13 residues. V gave up 5 bases and J gave up 6 bases, with 11 bases separating them. The CDR3 protein is CASSSQGGQPQHF. CDR3 nucleotides: TGTGCCAGCAGCAGCCAAGGAGGTCAGCCCCAGCATTTT.

CDR3 DNA: TGTGCCAGCAGCTTAGGAGGCGGGGGGGAATACAATGAGCAGTTCTTC. Protein sequence: CASSLGGGGEYNEQFF. The chain employs TRBV11-2 and TRBJ2-1; the match to TRBD2 covers 9 bases. J lost 4 bases, V lost 1 base, and 5 bases had no gene match. Per germline, CDR1 SGHAT and CDR2 FQNNGV. The CDR3 sequence is 16 residues long. The full variable domain, rest sourced from reference TRBV11-2 and TRBJ2-1, is EAGVAQSPRYKIIEKRQSVAFWCNPISGHATLYWYQQILGQGPKLLIQFQNNGVVDDSQLPKDRFSAERLKGVDSTLKIQPAKLEDSAVYLCASSLGGGGEYNEQFFGPGTRLTVL.

The rearrangement links TRBV28 to TRBJ2-7, with 7 bases fitting TRBD1. The germline V gene has CDR1 MDHEN and CDR2 SYDVKM. The trim removed 1 base at V and 2 bases at J, leaving 11 bases unmatched. This CDR3 has 17 residues. CDR3 residues: CASSLYPLGTDPYEQYF. The DNA for the CDR3 is TGTGCCAGCAGTTTATATCCCCTGGGGACAGACCCCTACGAGCAGTACTTC.

J is TRBJ1-1 and V is TRBV10-2; 7 nucleotides align to TRBD1. Germline-derived CDR1 and CDR2 are WSHSY and SAAADI. V dropped 6 bases and J dropped 8; count of bases not matched to a gene: 6. The CDR3 sequence is 12 residues long. DNA of the CDR3: TGCGCCAGCAGGGGGGACAGCTACGAAGCTTTCTTT. It yields the protein CASRGDSYEAFF.

This sequence joins TRBV5-1 and TRBJ1-1; D is perhaps TRBD1 (6 bases). V was clipped by 4 bases and J by 3 bases, with 16 bases between them. The germline CDR1 and CDR2 sequences are SGHRS and YFSETQ. The CDR3 covers 15 residues. CDR3 sequence: CASSDYRVGDTEAFF. CDR3 sequence (DNA): TGCGCCAGCAGCGACTACAGGGTGGGGGACACTGAAGCTTTCTTT.

The rearrangement links TRBV30 to TRBJ2-7, with TRBD1 identical over 8 bases. Germline V gene lookup returns CDR1 GTSNPN and CDR2 SVGIG (reference sequence). The length of the CDR3 is 14 residues. Trimming removed 2 bases from V and 5 bases from J; junction bases left unmatched: 8. The CDR3 region has the DNA TGTGCCTGGAGTCCTTGGACAGGGACGGACGAGCAGTACTTC. As protein: CAWSPWTGTDEQYF.

This chain links TRBV11-2 with TRBJ1-4; 8 bases fit TRBD1. The CDR3 contains 18 residues. Trimming at V came to 5 bases and at J to 1 base, leaving 12 bases not matched to a gene. Germline loops: CDR1 SGHAT, CDR2 FQNNGV. The CDR3 sequence: CASSTRPGGALTNEKLFF. CDR3 DNA: TGTGCCAGCAGCACCCGGCCAGGGGGCGCATTAACTAATGAAAAACTGTTTTTT.

CDR3 coding DNA: TGTGCCAGCAGCCCCCGGACAGGGCCGACCGGGGAGCTGTTTTTT. This codes for CASSPRTGPTGELFF. This chain joins TRBV11-2 and TRBJ2-2; TRBD1 matches at 8 bases. Germline trimming cut 5 bases from V and 5 bases from J; bases unmatched to any gene: 7. Germline V gene data show CDR1 as SGHAT and CDR2 as FQNNGV. The CDR3 spans 15 residues.

This chain uses TRBV25-1 with TRBJ2-2; TRBD1 agrees at 7 bases. CDR3 length equals 13 residues. The V gene end was trimmed by 7 bases and the J gene end by 6 bases; junction bases not matched to a gene: 5. The germline V gene has CDR1 MGHDK and CDR2 SYGVNS. The CDR3 loop reads CASTGTAAGELFF. As DNA, the CDR3 is TGTGCCAGCACCGGGACAGCCGCCGGGGAGCTGTTTTTT.

The chain joins TRBV27 to TRBJ2-1, with a tentative D call TRBD1 (6 bases). Trimming cost V 3 bases and J 7 bases, with 16 bases left between them. CDR1 is MNHEY, CDR2 SMNVEV, per germline (reference sequence). The CDR3 has 15 amino acids. CDR3 in DNA: TGTGCCAGCAGTTTCCGCAGGGGAAGTGATAATGAGCAGTTCTTC. Protein product: CASSFRRGSDNEQFF.

V usage is TRBV24-1 and J usage is TRBJ2-1; TRBD2 aligns across 7 bases. Germline-derived CDR1 and CDR2 are KGHDR and SFDVKD. The CDR3 spans 15 residues. Trimming cost V 5 bases and J 2 bases; bases outside gene matches: 5. The CDR3 nucleotides read TGTGCCACCAGTGGACTAGCATTGCCCTACAATGAGCAGTTCTTC. It specifies CATSGLALPYNEQFF.

The chain couples TRBV6-2 or TRBV6-3 to TRBJ1-5; no firm D call. Trimming removed 2 bases at V and 2 bases at J, with 10 bases between. The CDR3 is 15 amino acids. The germline gives CDR1 MNHEY, CDR2 SVGEGT. CDR3 loop: CASSYGGIGNQPQHF. The CDR3 DNA is TGTGCCAGCAGTTACGGCGGCATCGGCAATCAGCCCCAGCATTTT.

The rearrangement joins TRBV5-1 to TRBJ2-2; 14 nucleotides agree with TRBD2. The V gene's germline CDR1 is SGHRS and CDR2 YFSETQ. With V trimmed by 4 bases and J by 7 bases, 6 bases remained unmatched. The CDR3 extends over 16 amino acids. CDR3 bases: TGCGCCAGCAGCGAACGGACTAGCGGGGGGAACGGGGAGCTGTTTTTT. Translation: CASSERTSGGNGELFF.

This clone has only a few counts. The gene calls are TRBV12-3 or TRBV12-4 and TRBJ1-6; D is ambiguous. V shed 3 bases and J shed 10 bases, with 10 bases lying between them. The CDR3 is made up of 13 amino acids. CDR3 nucleotides: TGTGCCAGCAGTTTGAACACAAAATCACCCCTCCACTTT. Its protein product is CASSLNTKSPLHF.